Listed here are 3 T cell receptor beta chains from one sample, sequenced in a study of T cells after yellow fever vaccination. MiXCR was run by TCRdb on the 5' RACE reads, yielding one entry per CDR3 protein. The table has more than 300,000 distinct CDR3 sequences, 6.8% seen once. Sequences were derived from PBMCs, sampled more than 40 days after the first yellow fever vaccination. Every receptor here comes from a man aged 18 to 29 who received the YFV17D yellow fever vaccine.

The genes are TRBV6-5 and TRBJ2-2; D possibly corresponds to TRBD1 (5 bases). Germline-derived CDR1 and CDR2 are MNHEY and SVGAGI. The CDR3 is made up of 9 amino acids. The ends were cut back, 11 bases at V and 9 bases at J, with 7 bases in the middle. CDR3 in DNA: TGTGCCGGGGCCTGGGAGCTGTTTTTT. Its translation is CAGAWELFF.

This clonotype was counted only a few times. The chain links TRBV4-3 to TRBJ2-7; 10 nucleotides align to TRBD2. The CDR3 has 18 residues. CDR1 is LGHNA, CDR2 YSLEER, per germline. Germline trimming cut 1 base from V and 4 bases from J; bases unmatched to any gene: 13. CDR3 residues: CASSQVKLASGGGYEQYF. As DNA, the CDR3 is TGCGCCAGCAGCCAAGTTAAGTTAGCTAGCGGGGGTGGGTACGAGCAGTACTTC.

In its sample, this clonotype was seen many times. This sequence joins TRBV4-3 and TRBJ1-5; the D is unclear. V was cut by 4 bases and J by 2 bases, with 12 bases left in between. The CDR3 totals 15 residues. Germline CDR1 reads LGHNA; CDR2 reads YSLEER. CDR3 in amino acids: CASSPLMGGNQPQHF. The CDR3 nucleotides read TGCGCCAGCAGCCCTCTTATGGGTGGCAATCAGCCCCAGCATTTT.